This TCR beta chain is from a study of blood T cells in healthy people across ages. Overall study: Per every two T cells, about one barcoded beta molecule was captured by template switching. Findings and caveats of the study: Diversity was estimated from one million T cells, and these estimates were considered underestimates. Any conclusive comparison of naive versus antigen-experienced cells was prevented by using unsorted PBMCs.

With respect to this clonotype: The antigen is not known.

It was with a sample-barcoded 5' primer and a J-beta primer mix that a second PCR of roughly 7 to 11 cycles was run. A template-switch adaptor that had 12 random nucleotides put a tag on each cDNA molecule. TCRdb analysed the 5' RACE reads with MiXCR anew, one entry per CDR3 protein. The table shows roughly 700,000 distinct CDR3 sequences, with around 49% occurring only once. V was clipped by 3 bases and J by 7 bases, with 19 bases between them. Germline assignment: CDR1 DFQATT and CDR2 SNEGSKA (reference sequence). The CDR3 contains 14 residues. The rearrangement joins TRBV20-1 to TRBJ2-7, with D perhaps TRBD2 (6 bases). Specimen: blood. This receptor was obtained from a woman in her sixties in good health. The CDR3 region is CSARERAEKKEQYF. The CDR3 DNA sequence: TGCAGTGCTAGGGAGCGGGCAGAGAAGAAAGAGCAGTACTTC.